Listed here are 8 T cell receptor beta chains from one sample, sequenced in a study of cytomegalovirus exposure and HLA in healthy donors. The PCR was carried out with 60 Vbeta primers and 13 Jbeta primers. Some clones are missing from TCRdb's copy, which holds only in-frame ones; the method was immunoSEQ multiplex PCR. The sample lists 150,000 to 200,000 clones, 77% occurring once. Sequencing was performed on PBMCs. These receptors came from a woman in her 30s in good health and CMV-seronegative.

The chain carries TRBV2 and TRBJ2-1, with TRBD2 matching over 11 bases. The CDR3 spans 15 residues. The germline V gene encodes CDR1 SNHLY and CDR2 FYNNEI. The V and J ends lost 6 bases and 6 bases, in that order; junction bases with no gene match: 7. The CDR3 region is CASRMLAGGPNEQFF. Here the CDR3 DNA reads TGTGCCAGCAGGATGTTAGCGGGAGGGCCCAATGAGCAGTTCTTC.

The gene calls are TRBV19 and TRBJ1-1; 8 bases line up with TRBD1. The trim removed 5 bases at V and 4 bases at J, leaving 6 bases unmatched. Germline V gives CDR1 LNHDA, CDR2 SQIVND (reference sequence). There are 14 residues in the CDR3. As DNA, the CDR3 is TGTGCCAGTAGTTCTGGACAGGGCGCCACTGAAGCTTTCTTT. This translates into CASSSGQGATEAFF.

The rearrangement links TRBV5-1 to TRBJ2-7; D might be TRBD1 (6 bases). The germline V gene has CDR1 SGHRS and CDR2 YFSETQ. Trimming removed 5 bases at V and 7 bases at J, with 19 bases between. The CDR3 runs 14 residues. The CDR3 is CASRPRDTGREQYF. The CDR3 DNA reads as TGCGCCAGCAGGCCCCGGGACACTGGAAGAGAGCAGTACTTC.

V gene TRBV7-9 combines with J gene TRBJ1-1; 9 bases fit TRBD1. CDR1 is SEHNR, CDR2 FQNEAQ, per germline (reference sequence). This CDR3 contains 16 residues. J gave up 6 bases and V 5 bases, and 13 bases lay outside the gene matches. The CDR3 DNA sequence: TGTGCCAGCAGCCCTAACAGGGGGCGAGGGCTTCCTGAAGCTTTCTTT. This translates into CASSPNRGRGLPEAFF.

V usage is TRBV19 and J usage is TRBJ2-7; D call uncertain. The CDR3 runs 14 residues. The germline gives CDR1 LNHDA, CDR2 SQIVND (reference sequence). The ends were cut back, 10 bases at V and 2 bases at J, with 18 bases in the middle. The CDR3, as DNA: TGTGCCACTATAGACACCACATGGCCCTACGAGCAGTACTTC. It translates to CATIDTTWPYEQYF. The full variable domain, with the rest looked up from reference TRBV19 and TRBJ2-7, is DGGITQSPKYLFRKEGQNVTLSCEQNLNHDAMYWYRQDPGQGLRLIYYSQIVNDFQKGDIAEGYSVSREKKESFPLTVTSAQKNPTAFYLCATIDTTWPYEQYFGPGTRLTVT.

The CDR3: CASSQAPTSGGADTQYF. Written as DNA, the CDR3 is TGCGCCAGCAGCCAAGCTCCGACTAGCGGGGGGGCAGATACGCAGTATTTT. The chain couples TRBV4-1 to TRBJ2-3; 14 bases agree with TRBD2. V shed 1 base, J shed 4 bases, and the junction held 4 bases outside the gene matches. CDR1 MGHRA and CDR2 YSYEKL come from the germline V gene. CDR3 length: 17 amino acids.

J is TRBJ2-2 and V is TRBV7-3; TRBD1 matches at 9 bases. This CDR3 contains 18 residues. The V segment lost 5 bases and the J segment 5 bases; nucleotides outside the gene matches: 15. The germline V gene encodes CDR1 SGHTA and CDR2 FQGTGA. The CDR3 DNA is TGTGCCAGCAGCCCACTCCCCACAGGGGGCGCGAGGACCGGGGAGCTGTTTTTT. It encodes CASSPLPTGGARTGELFF.

The J gene is TRBJ2-1, the V gene TRBV19; possible D gene TRBD2, 7 bases. Germline V gives CDR1 LNHDA, CDR2 SQIVND (reference sequence). This CDR3 has 11 amino acids. V dropped 10 bases and J dropped 12 bases, with 16 bases sitting between them. The CDR3 sequence: CATAVGGRQFF. CDR3 bases: TGTGCCACCGCGGTGGGGGGGCGGCAGTTCTTC.